This is a list of T cell receptor beta chains from one sample in a study of cytomegalovirus exposure and HLA in healthy donors. Clones were read by immunoSEQ multiplex PCR, and TCRdb kept only the in-frame ones, dropping some. The sample has 120,000 or so clones, roughly 80% seen once. Material for sequencing was PBMCs. These receptors all stem from a male donor in good health and CMV-seropositive. Both conserved end residues are part of each CDR3.

v_call	j_call	cdr3_aa
TRBV11-2	TRBJ2-7	CASSSTSSRGRFYEQYF
TRBV6-5	TRBJ2-5	CASSTTASYQETQYF
TRBV19	TRBJ1-4	CASSPGHRNEKLFF
TRBV10-3	TRBJ1-3	CAISRDRERNTIYF
TRBV18	TRBJ1-1	CASSPQTSRGGTEAFF
TRBV4-3	TRBJ2-1	CASSQGSGWNEQFF
TRBV9	TRBJ2-5	CASSVGGGETQYF
TRBV29-1	TRBJ1-2	CSVDLSGPSYGYTF
TRBV5-5	TRBJ1-1	CASSFLGAPEAFF
TRBV20-1	TRBJ2-1	CSASSRNEQFF
TRBV30	TRBJ1-6	CAWSAARGESPLHF
TRBV19	TRBJ2-7	CATGGREGYEQYF
TRBV9	TRBJ2-1	CASSVSGANEQFF
TRBV2	TRBJ2-5	CASPTGTSSETQYF
TRBV18	TRBJ1-6	CASSPQEQGPSPLHF
TRBV27	TRBJ2-1	CASSVRSGNENEQFF
TRBV7-3	TRBJ1-1	CASSPTVNTEAFF
TRBV2	TRBJ1-2	CANEFLTGSNYGYTF
TRBV12-2	TRBJ1-5	CASRLSTHLARDQPQHF
TRBV7-2	TRBJ2-5	CASSWRGLAEETQYF
TRBV4-2	TRBJ2-5	CASSQGASGETQYF
TRBV19	TRBJ2-2	CASSHGQNTGELFF
TRBV30	TRBJ1-2	CAWNSNYGYTF
TRBV4-3	TRBJ1-6	CASSPSRILDSPLHF
TRBV18	TRBJ2-7	CASSPSPGQGREQYF
TRBV7-8	TRBJ2-7	CATQGTGVSYEQCF
TRBV7-9	TRBJ1-1	CASSLAPGRSTEAFF
TRBV7-9	TRBJ2-1	CASSLAYDRGQRNEQFF
TRBV7-6	TRBJ2-5	CASSLPGELGGTQYF
TRBV5-6	TRBJ2-7	CASSRGRWLAGGPGYEQYF
TRBV4-1	TRBJ1-1	CASSQKGANTEAFF
TRBV6-5	TRBJ2-7	CASSYSRESEQYF
TRBV10-3	TRBJ2-7	CAIAGEAFSSYEQYF
TRBV27	TRBJ1-3	CASSEDSYSGNTIYF
TRBV7-9	TRBJ2-2	CASSLTRQGSGRGLFF
TRBV10-3	TRBJ2-2	CAISTGTSVTGELFF
TRBV2	TRBJ1-6	CASSESVVYNSPLHF
TRBV28	TRBJ2-1	CAGSRSGRYNEQFF
TRBV18	TRBJ2-5	CASSPPVAEVMETQYF